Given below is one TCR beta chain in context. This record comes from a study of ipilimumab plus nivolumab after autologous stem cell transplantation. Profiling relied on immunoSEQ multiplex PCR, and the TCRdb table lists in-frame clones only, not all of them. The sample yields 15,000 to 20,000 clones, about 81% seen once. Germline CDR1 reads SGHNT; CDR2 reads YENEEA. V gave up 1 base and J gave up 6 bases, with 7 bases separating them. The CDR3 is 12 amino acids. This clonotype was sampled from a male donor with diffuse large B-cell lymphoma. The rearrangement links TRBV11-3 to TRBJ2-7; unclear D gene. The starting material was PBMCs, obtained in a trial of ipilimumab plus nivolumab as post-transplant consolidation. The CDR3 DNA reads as TGTGCCAGCAGCTTAGCGGGTGGCGAGCAGTACTTC. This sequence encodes CASSLAGGEQYF.